This TCR beta chain was recorded in a study of T-cell memory formation after mild COVID-19. With V trimmed by 7 bases and J by 4 bases, 13 bases remained unmatched. Germline values: CDR1 SGHRS, CDR2 YFSETQ. This CDR3 has 17 residues. TCRalpha and TCRbeta libraries used 5'RACE with constant-segment primers and UMIs. TCRdb reprocessed the 5' RACE reads via MiXCR and lists one record per CDR3 protein. The sample yields roughly 450,000 distinct CDR3 sequences, about 20% seen once. This clonotype was seen a single time. The receptor was isolated from an adult woman who had mild COVID-19 (a few samples of this study predate the infection). Cell type and time point are not known. This rearrangement joins TRBV5-1 to TRBJ2-5, with 13 bases matching TRBD2. Sequencing was carried out using PBMCs or a T cell subset sorted from them (not recorded which). CDR3 region: CASQLAGGPSVGETQYF. The CDR3 coding sequence is TGCGCCAGCCAACTAGCGGGGGGGCCATCCGTAGGAGAGACCCAGTACTTC.